Each of the 22 T cell receptor beta chains below was sequenced from the same sample in a study of T cell changes during pregnancy in multiple sclerosis. Method: immunoSEQ multiplex PCR; TCRdb's copy keeps in-frame clones and lacks some. The sample lists roughly 46,000 clones; nearly 95% were seen once. This sample comprised peripheral blood, obtained in the third trimester of pregnancy. These receptor sequences come from a female donor with multiple sclerosis, enrolled in a pregnancy study.

The chain carries TRBV11-1 and TRBJ1-4; 8 bases line up with TRBD1. The ends lost 5 bases at V and 2 bases at J; junction bases unmatched: 13. This CDR3 region has 18 residues. In germline, CDR1 is SGHAT, CDR2 FQDESV (reference sequence). This CDR3 reads CASSPRPGTGSTNEKLFF. The CDR3, as DNA: TGTGCCAGCAGCCCCCGTCCCGGGACAGGTTCGACTAATGAAAAACTGTTTTTT. The variable domain in full, with the rest retrieved from reference TRBV11-1 and TRBJ1-4, is EAEVAQSPRYKITEKSQAVAFWCDPISGHATLYWYRQILGQGPELLVQFQDESVVDDSQLPKDRFSAERLKGVDSTLKIQPAELGDSAMYLCASSPRPGTGSTNEKLFFGSGTQLSVL.

The chain uses TRBV4-3 and TRBJ2-7; 9 bases align to TRBD1. Germline loops: CDR1 LGHNA, CDR2 YSLEER. With 0 bases clipped from V and 2 bases from J, the junction kept 5 bases outside the gene matches. The CDR3 has 16 residues. The CDR3 loop is CASSQEDRGDPYEQYF. Here the CDR3 DNA reads TGCGCCAGCAGCCAAGAGGACAGGGGAGACCCCTACGAGCAGTACTTC.

This rearrangement joins TRBV9 to TRBJ2-1; 7 bases match TRBD2. The junction had 13 bases not matched to a gene; V was cut back by 3 bases and J by 7 bases. There are 16 residues in the CDR3. CDR1 is SGDLS, CDR2 YYNGEE, per germline. CDR3 loop: CASSARGAGAGNEQFF. In nucleotides, the CDR3 is TGTGCCAGCAGCGCCCGAGGGGCGGGAGCGGGGAATGAGCAGTTCTTC.

The CDR3 spells CASSTGLAASYEQYF. In DNA form, the CDR3 reads TGTGCCAGTAGTACGGGACTAGCCGCTTCCTACGAGCAGTACTTC. The chain employs TRBV19 and TRBJ2-7, with 9 bases identical to TRBD2. This CDR3 has 15 residues. V lost 4 bases and J lost 1; bases outside the gene matches: 5. Germline CDR1 is LNHDA and CDR2 is SQIVND (reference sequence).

The chain links TRBV28 to TRBJ2-7; 7 bases line up with TRBD1. The germline V gene encodes CDR1 MDHEN and CDR2 SYDVKM. Trimming took 5 bases from V and 0 from J; bases not matched to a gene: 7. The CDR3 is 15 amino acids. CDR3: CASSLPGQISYEQYF. CDR3 nucleotide sequence: TGTGCCAGCAGTCTTCCGGGACAGATCTCCTACGAGCAGTACTTC.

The CDR3 here is CASTILNGGYEQYF. CDR3 DNA sequence: TGTGCCAGCACCATTTTAAACGGGGGCTACGAGCAGTACTTC. The chain has TRBV11-3 and TRBJ2-7, with TRBD2 as a possible D gene (6 bases). Looked up from germline, CDR1 is SGHNT and CDR2 is YENEEA. The V gene lost 7 bases and the J gene lost 3 bases, with 16 bases spanning the gap. CDR3 length: 14 amino acids.

The chain is built from TRBV19 and TRBJ2-2; 10 bases match TRBD2. The germline gives CDR1 LNHDA, CDR2 SQIVND (reference sequence). There are 16 residues in the CDR3. V gave up 7 bases and J gave up 8 bases; unmatched junction bases: 13. The CDR3 DNA reads as TGTGCCAGTACTCCCTTGCTAGCGGGAGAACCTGGGGAGCTGTTTTTT. Translation: CASTPLLAGEPGELFF.

V and J are TRBV15 and TRBJ2-5; 9 nucleotides line up with TRBD2. V trimming: 5 bases; J trimming: 5 bases; junction bases outside the gene matches: 21. The CDR3 contains 19 residues. CDR1 is LNHNV and CDR2 is YYDKDF in the germline V gene (reference sequence). As DNA, the CDR3 is TGTGCCACCAGCCTAGAAGGATGGCGGGAGGGTGGGGGTAGGGAGACCCAGTACTTC. This encodes CATSLEGWREGGGRETQYF.

This chain uses TRBV18 with TRBJ2-1, with D possibly matching TRBD1 (6 bases). Trimming cost V 6 bases and J 5 bases, with 14 bases left between them. The CDR3 has 14 residues. Germline loops: CDR1 KGHSH, CDR2 LQKENI. The CDR3 DNA reads as TGTGCCAGCTCCGTCCAGGGGCGGAACAATGAGCAGTTCTTC. Translating gives CASSVQGRNNEQFF.

The genes are TRBV7-9 and TRBJ2-7; 13 nucleotides agree with TRBD2. With 5 bases clipped from V and 5 bases from J, the junction kept 9 bases outside the gene matches. There are 16 residues in the CDR3. Germline CDR1 reads SEHNR; CDR2 reads FQNEAQ (reference sequence). The CDR3 protein is CASSQGLAGVEDEQYF. CDR3 nucleotides: TGTGCCAGCAGCCAAGGACTAGCGGGAGTGGAGGACGAGCAGTACTTC.

The J gene is TRBJ1-1, the V gene TRBV19; D is unclear. The ends were cut back, 8 bases at V and 6 bases at J, with 7 bases in the middle. Germline CDR1 reads LNHDA; CDR2 reads SQIVND (reference sequence). The length of the CDR3 is 10 residues. In DNA form, the CDR3 reads TGTGCCAGTGGCCTTTCTGAAGCTTTCTTT. Encoded protein: CASGLSEAFF.

V and J are TRBV4-2 and TRBJ1-5; 7 bases match TRBD1. CDR1 is LGHNA and CDR2 is YNFKEQ in the germline V gene. The junction had 11 bases not matched to a gene; V was cut back by 5 bases and J by 7 bases. The CDR3 sequence is 15 residues long. This chain's CDR3 is CASSVQGGEWQPQHF. CDR3 DNA: TGTGCCAGCAGCGTCCAGGGGGGAGAGTGGCAGCCCCAGCATTTT.

The chain is built from TRBV4-3 and TRBJ1-2, with D tentatively TRBD1 (5 bases). This CDR3 is built from 16 residues. Trimming pared 0 bases from V and 7 bases from J, leaving 18 bases between. The germline V gene has CDR1 LGHNA and CDR2 YSLEER. The CDR3 DNA follows: TGCGCCAGCAGCCAAGATTTGTCGGCGGGGACTGTTGGCTACACCTTC. The encoded protein is CASSQDLSAGTVGYTF.

The V call is TRBV28, the J call TRBJ1-1; 7 nucleotides agree with TRBD1. V lost 3 bases, J lost 3 bases, and 4 bases stayed unmatched. The V gene's germline CDR1 is MDHEN and CDR2 SYDVKM. This CDR3 has 14 residues. The CDR3 here is CASSLIRGYTEAFF. The CDR3 bases are TGTGCCAGCAGTTTGATCAGGGGGTACACTGAAGCTTTCTTT.

V is TRBV4-1 and J is TRBJ2-7; 8 nucleotides align to TRBD1. V was pared by 0 bases and J by 9 bases, with 19 bases of the junction left unmatched. Germline lookup yields CDR1 MGHRA and CDR2 YSYEKL. The CDR3 runs 18 residues. The CDR3 sequence: CASSQDKSAGQAWHGQYF. CDR3 nucleotide sequence: TGCGCCAGCAGCCAAGATAAAAGCGCGGGACAGGCTTGGCACGGGCAGTACTTC.

This chain joins TRBV7-9 and TRBJ2-3, with D unclear. Trimming cost V 6 bases and J 3 bases, with 4 bases left between them. The germline V gene encodes CDR1 SEHNR and CDR2 FQNEAQ (reference sequence). The CDR3 runs 11 residues. The CDR3 reads CASRRTDTQYF. DNA for the CDR3: TGTGCCAGCAGGAGGACAGATACGCAGTATTTT.

J is TRBJ2-1 and V is TRBV11-3; a weak D match, TRBD2 (7 bases). The V gene lost 1 base and the J gene lost 7 bases, with 14 bases spanning the gap. CDR1 and CDR2 from the germline V gene are SGHNT and YENEEA. This CDR3 region has 15 residues. CDR3 in DNA: TGTGCCAGCAGCTTAGTAGGGGGAGGGGGGAATGAGCAGTTCTTC. Translating gives CASSLVGGGGNEQFF.

V and J are TRBV9 and TRBJ2-1; D is undetermined. With 0 bases removed from V and 5 bases from J, the gap between germline ends came to 6 bases. This CDR3 has 13 residues. CDR1 and CDR2 from the germline V gene are SGDLS and YYNGEE. The CDR3 DNA follows: TGTGCCAGCAGCGTAGCTCTACACAATGAGCAGTTCTTC. Residues: CASSVALHNEQFF.

The chain joins TRBV6-5 to TRBJ2-1, with a weak D call TRBD2 (5 bases). The CDR3 has 16 amino acids. V lost 0 bases and J 8 bases, leaving 17 bases between the germline ends. Germline V gives CDR1 MNHEY, CDR2 SVGAGI. CDR3 residues: CASSYSTGTPRHEQFF. As DNA, the CDR3 is TGTGCCAGCAGTTACTCTACGGGAACCCCCCGCCATGAGCAGTTCTTC.

This chain uses TRBV5-4 with TRBJ2-7, with 13 bases lining up with TRBD2. After removal of 3 bases from V and 3 bases from J, the junction contained 3 bases not matched to a gene. Germline V gene sequence: CDR1 SGHNT, CDR2 YYREEE (reference sequence). There are 15 residues in the CDR3. In DNA form, the CDR3 reads TGTGCCAGCAGCTATGGGACTAGCGGGAACTACGAGCAGTACTTC. As protein: CASSYGTSGNYEQYF.

This clone was counted a single time. The chain joins TRBV30 to TRBJ1-3; no firm D call. This CDR3 comprises 13 residues. Deletions cut 0 bases from V and 1 base from J, with 4 bases between. Germline V gene sequence: CDR1 GTSNPN, CDR2 SVGIG (reference sequence). CDR3 sequence (DNA): TGTGCCTGGAGTGTACAGTCTGGAAACACCATATATTTT. Translated: CAWSVQSGNTIYF.

This chain links TRBV29-1 with TRBJ2-7, with no clear D. There are 11 residues in the CDR3. From germline, CDR1 is SQVTM and CDR2 ANQGSEA. V dropped 7 bases and J dropped 4 bases, with 11 bases sitting between them. The CDR3 sequence is CSARFDYEQYF. The CDR3 coding sequence is TGCAGCGCACGGTTCGATTACGAGCAGTACTTC.